This T cell receptor beta chain was captured by sequencing in a study of blood T cell repertoires in COVID-19. Study context: PBMCs, B-cell-depleted T cells, or T cells were the source of the cDNA or gDNA that made up the material.

CDR1 is LNHDA, CDR2 SQIVND, per germline (reference sequence). Germline trimming cut 6 bases from V and 4 bases from J; bases unmatched to any gene: 6. The CDR3 spans 14 residues. Study processing details: Amplification from reference gene primers served as the basis for estimated nucleated cell counts. Generated by immunoSEQ multiplex PCR, the TCRdb table keeps only in-frame clones and is missing some. That table supplies the V and J calls and clone size; D and trimming were determined from the DNA. The sample comprises more than 200,000 clones, 85% to 90% of which are singletons, and 4.4% rests with the top ten.

The rearrangement joins TRBV19 to TRBJ1-2; TRBD1 matches 9 bases. The receptor was isolated from a man between 45 and 60 years old with acute or convalescent COVID-19. What was sequenced was peripheral blood. Here the CDR3 DNA reads TGTGCCAGTAGGCGACAGGGGGGTGGCTATGGCTACACCTTC. Translated, it gives CASRRQGGGYGYTF.